This entry features one TCR beta chain sequence. In germline, CDR1 is SGHRS, CDR2 YFSETQ. V shed 4 bases and J 2 bases; nucleotides not matched to a gene: 3. CDR3 length: 14 amino acids. This record comes from a study of blood T cell repertoires in COVID-19. As for the study in general: COVID-19 samples from acute and convalescent phases originated in the United States, Italy and Spain. PBMCs, B-cell-depleted T cells, or T cells were the source of the cDNA or gDNA that made up the material.

As processed by the authors: Reference gene primer amplification gave nucleated cell count estimates. Assay: immunoSEQ multiplex PCR; the TCRdb copy retains only in-frame clones and omits some. V, J and clone size were drawn from that table, and D and trimming were deduced from the DNA. The table shows 50,000 to 75,000 clones, with about nine tenths occurring only once. The material sequenced was peripheral blood. This receptor was taken from a human donor in a cohort sampled during active COVID-19. This rearrangement joins TRBV5-1 to TRBJ2-7; 10 nucleotides align to TRBD1. The chain's CDR3 is CASSGTGDAYEQYF. For the CDR3, the DNA is TGCGCCAGCAGCGGGACAGGGGACGCCTACGAGCAGTACTTC.